The 15 T cell receptor beta chains below all came from one sample that was sequenced in a study of blood T cell repertoires in COVID-19. Only in-frame clones appear in the TCRdb table, and some are missing; sequencing was by immunoSEQ multiplex PCR. The sample has 120,000 or so clones; around 68% are singletons. The source material was peripheral blood. The source is a woman aged 55-70 years with acute or convalescent COVID-19.

The chain couples TRBV7-9 to TRBJ2-7; 9 bases line up with TRBD2. The CDR3 is 15 amino acids. With V trimmed by 2 bases and J by 5 bases, 7 bases remained unmatched. The germline gives CDR1 SEHNR, CDR2 FQNEAQ (reference sequence). The CDR3 sequence is CASSLLGTSFDEQYF. The CDR3 bases are TGTGCCAGCAGCTTACTCGGGACTAGCTTCGACGAGCAGTACTTC.

J is TRBJ1-2 and V is TRBV6-6; tentatively, D is TRBD1 (6 bases). Trimming took 0 bases from V and 8 from J, leaving 19 bases between them. Germline V lookup: CDR1 MNHNY, CDR2 SVGAGI (reference sequence). The CDR3 contains 16 residues. The CDR3, as DNA: TGTGCCAGCAGTTACTCGTTACGGGAAGGGGGTGGCGGCTACACCTTC. Translated, it gives CASSYSLREGGGGYTF.

This clone was counted only a few times. The chain combines TRBV10-3 with TRBJ1-6, with 7 bases matching TRBD1. Germline V gene lookup returns CDR1 ENHRY and CDR2 SYGVKD. This CDR3 contains 14 residues. Trimming cost V 10 bases and J 5 bases; bases outside gene matches: 8. As DNA, the CDR3 is TGTGCCACCAACCAACAGGGGAATAATTCACCCCTCCACTTT. As protein: CATNQQGNNSPLHF.

The chain carries TRBV5-8 and TRBJ1-1; 9 bases are shared with TRBD1. Germline V gene sequence: CDR1 SGHTS, CDR2 YDEGEE. V lost 3 bases and J lost 10; bases outside the gene matches: 7. CDR3 length equals 13 residues. The CDR3 bases are TGTGCCAGCAGCTCGGAACACAGGGGGCTAGCTTTCTTT. Translation: CASSSEHRGLAFF.

The chain joins TRBV9 to TRBJ2-2, with D possibly TRBD1 on 5 matching bases. V lost 0 bases, J lost 3 bases, and 9 bases lay in between. The CDR3 loop spans 15 amino acids. Germline V gives CDR1 SGDLS, CDR2 YYNGEE. CDR3 nucleotide sequence: TGTGCCAGCAGCGTAGTCCAGGGCCACACCGGGGAGCTGTTTTTT. Its translation is CASSVVQGHTGELFF.

This clone has a handful of counts. The chain carries TRBV5-1 and TRBJ2-7; D is unclear. Germline loops: CDR1 SGHRS, CDR2 YFSETQ. Trimming cost V 3 bases and J 0 bases, with 10 bases left between them. The CDR3 length is 14 residues. The CDR3 region is CASSSTTSSYEQYF. The DNA for the CDR3 is TGCGCCAGCAGCTCGACAACCAGCTCCTACGAGCAGTACTTC.

The chain joins TRBV7-6 to TRBJ2-3; TRBD2 matches at 12 bases. With V trimmed by 6 bases and J by 8 bases, 15 bases remained unmatched. This CDR3 is 17 amino acids long. Germline V gene lookup returns CDR1 SGHVS and CDR2 FNYEAQ. CDR3 sequence reads: CASRPPLAGGGMGTQYF. The CDR3 nucleotides read TGTGCCAGCAGACCCCCACTAGCGGGGGGTGGAATGGGTACGCAGTATTTT.

This chain uses TRBV15 with TRBJ2-4; a weak D match, TRBD2 (7 bases). The CDR3 spans 16 residues. V lost 1 base and J lost 3, with 13 bases in between. Germline loops: CDR1 LNHNV, CDR2 YYDKDF (reference sequence). The CDR3 nucleotides read TGTGCCACCAGCAGAGGACGGGGGGCAGGCAAAAACATTCAGTACTTC. This sequence encodes CATSRGRGAGKNIQYF.

This rearrangement joins TRBV6-2 or TRBV6-3 to TRBJ1-1; 10 bases line up with TRBD1. This CDR3 comprises 13 residues. V lost 5 bases and J lost 6; bases outside the gene matches: 3. Germline V gives CDR1 MNHEY, CDR2 SVGEGT. CDR3 coding DNA: TGTGCCAGCAGTATTGGACAGGGGGCTGAAGCTTTCTTT. Protein: CASSIGQGAEAFF.

This clone has more than one count but fewer than ten. The V and J genes are TRBV7-8 and TRBJ1-4; D not certain. From germline, CDR1 is SGHVS and CDR2 FQNEAQ. Deletions cut 4 bases from V and 7 bases from J, with 16 bases between. The CDR3 covers 15 residues. The CDR3 reads CASSSKFAGAEKLFF. CDR3 DNA sequence: TGTGCCAGCAGCTCAAAGTTTGCAGGTGCTGAAAAACTGTTTTTT.

The rearrangement uses TRBV5-1 and TRBJ2-3; the match to TRBD1 covers 10 bases. The CDR3 covers 17 residues. With V trimmed by 3 bases and J by 2 bases, 9 bases remained unmatched. Germline-derived CDR1 and CDR2 are SGHRS and YFSETQ. The CDR3 loop is CASSSPGQGHYTDTQYF. The CDR3, as DNA: TGCGCCAGCAGCTCCCCGGGACAGGGGCACTACACAGATACGCAGTATTTT.

CDR3 bases: TGTGCCTGGACGGGACATCGGAACACTGAAGCTTTCTTT. It specifies CAWTGHRNTEAFF. V and J are TRBV30 and TRBJ1-1; weak D call: TRBD1 (6 bases). Germline CDR1 and CDR2: GTSNPN and SVGIG (reference sequence). This CDR3 has 13 amino acids. V lost 4 bases to trimming and J lost 1 base, with 10 bases between them. Full variable domain (rest looked up from reference TRBV30 and TRBJ1-1): SQTIHQWPATLVQPVGSPLSLECTVEGTSNPNLYWYRQAAGRGLQLLFYSVGIGQISSEVPQNLSASRPQDRQFILSSKKLLLSDSGFYLCAWTGHRNTEAFFGQGTRLTVV.

The count of this clone is one. The chain uses TRBV21-1 and TRBJ1-5; the table's D call, TRBD1, was not checked against the DNA. TRBV21-1 is a pseudogene locus. There are 17 residues in the CDR3. The CDR3 bases are TGTGCCAGCAGCGCCGGGACAGGGACCTTTGTGAATCAGCCCCAGCATTTT. Translation: CASSAGTGTFVNQPQHF.

This clone has just a few counts. The chain recombines TRBV7-2 with TRBJ2-7, with 10 bases that match TRBD1. The CDR3 has 15 residues. After removal of 5 bases from V and 4 bases from J, the junction contained 8 bases not matched to a gene. The germline V gene has CDR1 SGHTA and CDR2 FQGNSA. The CDR3 DNA reads as TGTGCCAGCAGCCAGGGACAGGGGAGGTGGTACGAGCAGTACTTC. Amino acid sequence: CASSQGQGRWYEQYF.

V gene TRBV5-8 combines with J gene TRBJ1-2, with 7 bases aligning to TRBD1. Losses at the gene ends were 0 bases for V and 4 bases for J; bases not matched to a gene: 6. The CDR3 length is 15 residues. Germline CDR1 and CDR2: SGHTS and YDEGEE. Written as DNA, the CDR3 is TGTGCCAGCAGCTTGGGACAGGGTTGGGGCTATGGCTACACCTTC. Its protein is CASSLGQGWGYGYTF.